The rows below give T cell receptor beta chains drawn from one sample of a study of immunodeficiency. Only in-frame clones appear in the TCRdb table, and some are missing; sequencing was by immunoSEQ multiplex PCR. Of approximately 3,100 clones listed, 89% are singletons. The sample taken for sequencing was CD8+ T cells from blood. Source of these receptors: a human donor in good health. Both conserved end residues are part of each CDR3. D genes are given only for firm matches. A row's size may be missing; if present it is once, few, many or a size class.

v_call: TRBV2; d_call: TRBD2; j_call: TRBJ2-2; clone_size: .; cdr3_aa: CASSRTSGGANTGELFF; cdr3_nt: TGTGCCAGCAGTAGGACTAGCGGGGGGGCGAACACCGGGGAGCTGTTTTTT
v_call: TRBV4-1; d_call: TRBD2; j_call: TRBJ2-5; clone_size: once; cdr3_aa: CASSQEPRLAETQYF; cdr3_nt: TGCGCCAGCAGCCAAGAACCCCGACTAGCGGAGACCCAGTACTTC
v_call: TRBV7-9; d_call: .; j_call: TRBJ2-1; clone_size: .; cdr3_aa: CASAPDNEQFF; cdr3_nt: TGTGCCAGCGCCCCCGACAATGAGCAGTTCTTC
v_call: TRBV7-6; d_call: TRBD1; j_call: TRBJ2-7; clone_size: .; cdr3_aa: CASSLAQGVNEQYF; cdr3_nt: TGTGCCAGCAGCTTAGCCCAGGGGGTCAACGAGCAGTACTTC
v_call: TRBV27; d_call: .; j_call: TRBJ1-2; clone_size: .; cdr3_aa: CASSPYLEANYGYTF; cdr3_nt: TGTGCCAGCAGTCCCTATCTGGAGGCTAACTATGGCTACACCTTC
v_call: TRBV4-1; d_call: .; j_call: TRBJ2-7; clone_size: .; cdr3_aa: CASSQGQTYEQYF; cdr3_nt: TGCGCCAGCAGCCAAGGTCAGACCTACGAGCAGTACTTC
v_call: TRBV7-8; d_call: .; j_call: TRBJ2-3; clone_size: once; cdr3_aa: CASSLDGRTPDTQYF; cdr3_nt: TGTGCCAGCAGCTTAGACGGGAGAACCCCAGATACGCAGTATTTT
v_call: TRBV13; d_call: TRBD2; j_call: TRBJ2-5; clone_size: .; cdr3_aa: CASSLASGDGTQYF; cdr3_nt: TGTGCCAGCAGCTTAGCTAGCGGGGACGGGACCCAGTACTTC
v_call: TRBV19; d_call: .; j_call: TRBJ2-2; clone_size: .; cdr3_aa: CASSIAGGEKSGELFF; cdr3_nt: TGTGCCAGTAGTATAGCCGGGGGTGAAAAGTCCGGGGAGCTGTTTTTT
v_call: TRBV30; d_call: .; j_call: TRBJ2-1; clone_size: once; cdr3_aa: CAWSRGNGGEQFF; cdr3_nt: TGTGCCTGGAGTAGGGGGAACGGGGGTGAGCAGTTCTTC
v_call: TRBV6-6; d_call: .; j_call: TRBJ2-7; clone_size: .; cdr3_aa: CASSYSSQLPTYEQYF; cdr3_nt: TGTGCCAGCAGTTACTCGAGTCAGCTCCCAACCTACGAGCAGTACTTC
v_call: TRBV14; d_call: TRBD2; j_call: TRBJ2-3; clone_size: .; cdr3_aa: CTSSQPLFGGADTQYF; cdr3_nt: TGTACCAGCAGCCAGCCCCTATTCGGGGGGGCGGATACGCAGTATTTT
v_call: TRBV6-1; d_call: TRBD1; j_call: TRBJ2-5; clone_size: .; cdr3_aa: CASSEGGQGAETQYF; cdr3_nt: TGTGCCAGCAGTGAAGGGGGACAGGGGGCAGAGACCCAGTACTTC
v_call: TRBV27; d_call: .; j_call: TRBJ1-3; clone_size: .; cdr3_aa: CASSSGNPYSGNTIYF; cdr3_nt: TGTGCCAGCAGTTCTGGGAACCCTTACTCTGGAAACACCATATATTTT
v_call: TRBV5-1; d_call: TRBD2; j_call: TRBJ2-1; clone_size: few; cdr3_aa: CASVTTAGGPHNEQFF; cdr3_nt: TGCGCCAGCGTCACTACAGCGGGAGGGCCCCACAATGAGCAGTTCTTC
v_call: TRBV9; d_call: .; j_call: TRBJ2-6; clone_size: .; cdr3_aa: CASSVAQSLSGANVLTF; cdr3_nt: TGTGCCAGCAGCGTAGCACAGAGCCTCTCTGGGGCCAACGTCCTGACTTTC
v_call: TRBV20-1; d_call: .; j_call: TRBJ1-2; clone_size: .; cdr3_aa: CSAWGGGGYTF; cdr3_nt: TGCAGTGCTTGGGGGGGAGGAGGCTACACCTTC
v_call: TRBV2; d_call: .; j_call: TRBJ1-3; clone_size: .; cdr3_aa: CASSQARGNTIYF; cdr3_nt: TGTGCCAGCAGCCAGGCCAGAGGAAACACCATATATTTT
v_call: TRBV2; d_call: .; j_call: TRBJ1-2; clone_size: once; cdr3_aa: CASSERGPGYGYTF; cdr3_nt: TGTGCCAGCAGTGAACGGGGACCTGGCTATGGCTACACCTTC
v_call: TRBV13; d_call: TRBD1; j_call: TRBJ1-2; clone_size: .; cdr3_aa: CASSLGDRGRLDGYTF; cdr3_nt: TGTGCCAGCAGCTTGGGGGACAGGGGCCGACTGGATGGCTACACCTTC
v_call: TRBV6-4; d_call: TRBD2; j_call: TRBJ2-7; clone_size: .; cdr3_aa: CASSDSRLADLTSYEQYF; cdr3_nt: TGTGCCAGCAGTGACTCGAGACTAGCGGACTTAACCTCCTACGAGCAGTACTTC
v_call: TRBV10-1; d_call: .; j_call: TRBJ1-5; clone_size: few; cdr3_aa: CASTVRGSNQPQHF; cdr3_nt: TGCGCCAGCACCGTTAGGGGTAGCAATCAGCCCCAGCATTTT
v_call: TRBV27; d_call: TRBD2; j_call: TRBJ2-1; clone_size: few; cdr3_aa: CASRGRGLAGGAPYNEQFF; cdr3_nt: TGTGCCAGCCGCGGACGGGGACTAGCGGGGGGGGCCCCTTACAATGAGCAGTTCTTC
v_call: TRBV13; d_call: .; j_call: TRBJ2-3; clone_size: .; cdr3_aa: CASSLPLGRQGDTQYF; cdr3_nt: TGTGCCAGCAGCCTCCCATTGGGTAGGCAGGGTGATACGCAGTATTTT
v_call: TRBV9; d_call: TRBD1; j_call: TRBJ2-7; clone_size: .; cdr3_aa: CASSVAGGNEQYF; cdr3_nt: TGTGCCAGCAGCGTAGCAGGGGGCAACGAGCAGTACTTC
v_call: TRBV7-8; d_call: .; j_call: TRBJ2-7; clone_size: .; cdr3_aa: CASSQPQGYEQYF; cdr3_nt: TGTGCCAGCAGCCAACCCCAGGGTTACGAGCAGTACTTC
v_call: TRBV30; d_call: .; j_call: TRBJ1-1; clone_size: .; cdr3_aa: CAWGKPNPEAFF; cdr3_nt: TGTGCCTGGGGGAAACCGAACCCTGAAGCTTTCTTT
v_call: TRBV15; d_call: TRBD1; j_call: TRBJ2-5; clone_size: .; cdr3_aa: CATKLARTGAQETQYF; cdr3_nt: TGTGCCACCAAACTCGCGAGGACAGGGGCCCAAGAGACCCAGTACTTC
v_call: TRBV4-1; d_call: TRBD2; j_call: TRBJ2-7; clone_size: .; cdr3_aa: CASSQVLAGSYEQYF; cdr3_nt: TGCGCCAGCAGCCAAGTACTAGCGGGATCCTACGAGCAGTACTTC
v_call: TRBV7-9; d_call: .; j_call: TRBJ2-7; clone_size: few; cdr3_aa: CASSLISVEQYF; cdr3_nt: TGTGCCAGCAGCTTAATCTCTGTTGAGCAGTACTTC
v_call: TRBV7-9; d_call: .; j_call: TRBJ1-3; clone_size: .; cdr3_aa: CASSLEGNTIYF; cdr3_nt: TGTGCCAGCAGCCTAGAAGGTAACACCATATATTTT
v_call: TRBV9; d_call: .; j_call: TRBJ2-7; clone_size: .; cdr3_aa: CASSGTGTGAYEQYF; cdr3_nt: TGTGCCAGCAGCGGGACCGGGACGGGCGCCTACGAGCAGTACTTC
v_call: TRBV5-6; d_call: .; j_call: TRBJ1-1; clone_size: .; cdr3_aa: CASSLGQATEAFF; cdr3_nt: TGTGCCAGCAGCTTGGGGCAGGCCACTGAAGCTTTCTTT
v_call: TRBV9; d_call: TRBD1; j_call: TRBJ1-5; clone_size: .; cdr3_aa: CASSVGDRFQPQHF; cdr3_nt: TGTGCCAGCAGCGTGGGGGACAGGTTTCAGCCCCAGCATTTT
v_call: TRBV27; d_call: .; j_call: TRBJ2-1; clone_size: .; cdr3_aa: CASSFSSTHNEQFF; cdr3_nt: TGTGCCAGCAGTTTCTCCAGTACCCACAATGAGCAGTTCTTC
v_call: TRBV19; d_call: .; j_call: TRBJ2-7; clone_size: .; cdr3_aa: CASSIAGGYEQYF; cdr3_nt: TGTGCCAGTAGCATAGCAGGTGGCTACGAGCAGTACTTC
v_call: TRBV5-1; d_call: TRBD1; j_call: TRBJ2-3; clone_size: .; cdr3_aa: CASSWDSTYSTDTQYF; cdr3_nt: TGCGCCAGCAGCTGGGACAGCACATATAGCACAGATACGCAGTATTTT
v_call: TRBV7-6; d_call: TRBD1; j_call: TRBJ2-5; clone_size: once; cdr3_aa: CASREWTGRETQYF; cdr3_nt: TGTGCCAGCAGAGAATGGACAGGGCGGGAGACCCAGTACTTC
v_call: TRBV18; d_call: .; j_call: TRBJ2-1; clone_size: .; cdr3_aa: CASSPSTGSSYNEQFF; cdr3_nt: TGTGCCAGCTCACCCAGCACCGGCAGCTCCTACAATGAGCAGTTCTTC